A selection of T cell receptor beta chains follows, all from one sample in a study of blood T cell repertoires in COVID-19. Assay used: immunoSEQ multiplex PCR; TCRdb lists only in-frame clones, some missing. The table has 150,000 to 200,000 clones, 70% to 90% seen once. The specimen was peripheral blood. These receptors were collected from a man between 18 and 35 years old who had recovered from COVID-19. Each CDR3 is given with its conserved first and last residue. A D gene is named only where the DNA matches it firmly.

CASSRGGTEAFF | TRBV19 | . | TRBJ1-1
CASSVSGKTTYEQYF | TRBV9 | TRBD2 | TRBJ2-7
CASSLVAGRADTQYF | TRBV13 | TRBD2 | TRBJ2-3
CASSEDPSPPYNEQFF | TRBV4-1 | . | TRBJ2-1
CASSYRGIDGYTF | TRBV6-6 | . | TRBJ1-2
CAWSEGTSGSTDTQYF | TRBV30 | TRBD2 | TRBJ2-3
CASSLGGDVEAFF | TRBV13 | . | TRBJ1-1
CASSPGRGPQETQYF | TRBV5-1 | . | TRBJ2-5
CASSDRTGAADTIYF | TRBV6-1 | TRBD1 | TRBJ1-3
CASSGPYRGGTTDTQYF | TRBV6-1 | . | TRBJ2-3
CASSLPGQPNTGELFF | TRBV27 | TRBD1 | TRBJ2-2
CASSPYGQGYSPLHF | TRBV18 | TRBD1 | TRBJ1-6
CASRHDRSQETQYF | TRBV2 | . | TRBJ2-5
CASSHKQGSTEAFF | TRBV7-2 | . | TRBJ1-1
CASSAAGGGVLRGYTF | TRBV6-1 | . | TRBJ1-2
CASSPETSGRNEQYF | TRBV7-2 | TRBD2 | TRBJ2-7
CATSRVLGRRSYNEQFF | TRBV15 | . | TRBJ2-1
CSVGTGGWTDTQYF | TRBV29-1 | TRBD1 | TRBJ2-3
CASSLLGGEIRSPLHF | TRBV5-1 | TRBD1 | TRBJ1-6
CASRRYTEAFF | TRBV5-8 | . | TRBJ1-1
CAVSTGGRGTEAFF | TRBV19 | TRBD1 | TRBJ1-1
CASSQAITSGNYEQYF | TRBV4-1 | TRBD2 | TRBJ2-7
CASSGTTGVRETQYF | TRBV5-5 | TRBD1 | TRBJ2-5
CASSLVTGDRVPYNEQFF | TRBV7-2 | TRBD1 | TRBJ2-1
CSVQRGTGGHEQFF | TRBV29-1 | TRBD1 | TRBJ2-1
CASSLGTVINYGYTF | TRBV7-6 | . | TRBJ1-2
CATSRDPARSTEAFF | TRBV15 | . | TRBJ1-1
CASSLRLAGVLDTQYF | TRBV18 | TRBD2 | TRBJ2-3
CASSPFRRDRGNEQFF | TRBV7-2 | TRBD1 | TRBJ2-1